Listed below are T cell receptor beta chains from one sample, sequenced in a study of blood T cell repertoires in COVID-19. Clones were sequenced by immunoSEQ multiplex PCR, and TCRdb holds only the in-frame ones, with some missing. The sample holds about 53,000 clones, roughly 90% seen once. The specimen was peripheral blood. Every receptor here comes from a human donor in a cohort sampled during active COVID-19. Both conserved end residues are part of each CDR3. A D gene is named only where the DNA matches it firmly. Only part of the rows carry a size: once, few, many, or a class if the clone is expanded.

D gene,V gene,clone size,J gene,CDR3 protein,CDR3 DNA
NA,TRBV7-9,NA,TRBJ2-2,CASSFRGSGELFF,TGTGCCAGCAGCTTTAGGGGCAGCGGGGAGCTGTTTTTT
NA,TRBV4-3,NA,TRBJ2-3,CASSQDRFPGGGGDTQYF,TGCGCCAGCAGCCAAGATCGTTTCCCCGGGGGAGGCGGGGATACGCAGTATTTT
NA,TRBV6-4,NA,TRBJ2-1,CASSDGPYNEQFF,TGTGCCAGCAGTGACGGCCCGTACAATGAGCAGTTCTTC
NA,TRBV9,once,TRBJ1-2,CASSVNSRDLSGSENLGYGYTF,TGTGCCAGCAGCGTAAATTCTAGAGACCTTTCCGGGTCCGAGAATCTGGGCTATGGCTACACCTTC
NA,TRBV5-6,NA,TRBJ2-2,CASSFSGPAGELFF,TGTGCCAGCAGCTTTTCAGGGCCGGCCGGGGAGCTGTTTTTT
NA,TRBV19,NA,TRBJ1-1,CASTFRVFPGSTEAFF,TGTGCCAGTACCTTTAGGGTCTTCCCGGGGAGCACTGAAGCTTTCTTT
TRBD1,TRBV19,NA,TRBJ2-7,CASSTSLTGREQYF,TGTGCCAGTAGTACATCTTTGACAGGGCGCGAGCAGTACTTC
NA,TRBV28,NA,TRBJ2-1,CASSSPIRAAYGSYNEQFF,TGTGCCAGCAGTTCACCCATCCGTGCGGCGTACGGTTCCTACAATGAGCAGTTCTTC
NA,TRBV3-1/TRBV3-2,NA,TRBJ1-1,CASSQESPGATHTEAFF,TGTGCCAGCAGCCAAGAAAGTCCAGGGGCCACGCACACTGAAGCTTTCTTT
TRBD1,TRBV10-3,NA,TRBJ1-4,CAISAQTGVEEKLFF,TGTGCCATCAGTGCTCAGACAGGGGTGGAGGAAAAACTGTTTTTT
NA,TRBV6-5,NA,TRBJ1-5,CATDNLANQPQHF,TGTGCCACAGATAATTTGGCCAATCAGCCCCAGCATTTT
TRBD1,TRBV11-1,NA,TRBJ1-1,CASSRGRFTEAFF,TGTGCCAGCAGCAGGGGGCGGTTCACTGAAGCTTTCTTT
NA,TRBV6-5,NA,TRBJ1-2,CASSYSSVGPGYTF,TGTGCCAGCAGTTACTCGAGCGTGGGGCCTGGCTACACCTTC
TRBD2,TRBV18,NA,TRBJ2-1,CASSPPRMGGRAIPTLINEQFF,TGTGCCAGCTCACCACCGAGGATGGGCGGGAGGGCGATTCCGACATTGATCAATGAGCAGTTCTTC
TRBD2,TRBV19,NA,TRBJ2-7,CASSPRTSGRESSYEQYF,TGTGCCAGTAGTCCACGGACTAGCGGGAGGGAAAGCTCCTACGAGCAGTACTTC
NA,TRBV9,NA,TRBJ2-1,CASSPQEGRYEQFF,TGTGCCAGCAGCCCCCAGGAGGGACGATATGAGCAGTTCTTC
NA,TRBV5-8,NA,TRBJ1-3,CASSLYGGSGNTIYF,TGTGCCAGCAGCTTGTACGGGGGCTCTGGAAACACCATATATTTT
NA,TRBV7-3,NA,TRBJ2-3,CASSLTRGDTQYF,TGTGCCAGCAGTCTCACCCGGGGGGATACGCAGTATTTT
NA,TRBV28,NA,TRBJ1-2,CASSSRGTLGAYVGYTF,TGTGCCAGCAGTTCGAGGGGGACGTTAGGGGCCTATGTGGGCTACACCTTC
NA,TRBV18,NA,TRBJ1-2,CASSSRQAPLSRYTF,TGTGCCAGCTCATCTAGACAGGCACCTCTATCAAGGTACACCTTC
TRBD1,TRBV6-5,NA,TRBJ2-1,CASGGTGPYNEQFF,TGTGCCAGCGGGGGGACAGGGCCCTACAATGAGCAGTTCTTC
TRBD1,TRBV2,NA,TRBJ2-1,CASCFLGDRGEQFF,TGTGCCAGCTGCTTCCTGGGGGACAGGGGTGAGCAGTTCTTC
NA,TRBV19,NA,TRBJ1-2,CASSIFLRTANTGYTF,TGTGCCAGTAGTATATTTCTTCGGACAGCCAATACTGGCTACACCTTC
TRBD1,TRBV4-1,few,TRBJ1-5,CASSQVGGGNQPQHF,TGCGCCAGCAGCCAAGTAGGGGGCGGTAATCAGCCCCAGCATTTT
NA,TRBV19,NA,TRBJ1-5,CASSGWTASNQPQHF,TGTGCCAGTTCGGGGTGGACTGCCTCGAATCAGCCCCAGCATTTT
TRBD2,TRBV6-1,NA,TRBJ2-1,CASSEASGGADEQFF,TGTGCCAGCAGTGAGGCTAGCGGGGGGGCAGATGAGCAGTTCTTC
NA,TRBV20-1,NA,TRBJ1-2,CSASLGQFSYGYTF,TGCAGTGCTAGTTTGGGGCAGTTCTCCTATGGCTACACCTTC
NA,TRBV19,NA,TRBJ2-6,CASTRAGANVLTF,TGTGCCAGTACCCGGGCTGGGGCCAACGTCCTGACTTTC
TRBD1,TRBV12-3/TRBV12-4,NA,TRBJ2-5,CASSLTGGETQYF,TGTGCCAGCAGCTTGACAGGGGGAGAGACCCAGTACTTC
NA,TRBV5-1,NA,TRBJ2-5,CASSPFPGQETQYF,TGCGCCAGCAGCCCATTCCCGGGCCAAGAGACCCAGTACTTC
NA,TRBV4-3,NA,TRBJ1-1,CASSSGWGDSEAFF,TGCGCCAGCAGCTCGGGGTGGGGGGACTCTGAAGCTTTCTTT
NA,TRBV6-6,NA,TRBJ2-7,CASRFGDRSLYEQYF,TGTGCCAGCAGGTTCGGAGACAGATCTCTCTACGAGCAGTACTTC
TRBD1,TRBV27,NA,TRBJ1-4,CASSSYGTGDEKLFF,TGTGCCAGCAGTTCCTACGGGACAGGGGATGAAAAACTGTTTTTT
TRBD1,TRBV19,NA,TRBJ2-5,CASSIRGLRETQYF,TGTGCCAGTAGTATCAGGGGGCTCAGGGAGACCCAGTACTTC
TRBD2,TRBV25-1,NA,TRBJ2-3,CASSESGGTGDTQYF,TGTGCCAGCAGTGAATCGGGAGGAACGGGAGATACGCAGTATTTT
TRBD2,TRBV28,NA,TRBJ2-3,CATKPGLDTDTQYF,TGTGCCACCAAACCGGGACTAGACACAGATACGCAGTATTTT